The 6 T cell receptor beta chains below come from one sample, sequenced in a study of shared clonotypes between healthy human individuals. TCRdb keeps only in-frame clones here, not all; method: immunoSEQ multiplex PCR. Of some 1,100,000 clones detected, around three quarters appear once; the ten largest clones hold under 0.6%. What was sequenced was memory CD4+ T cells from PBMCs. Described subset: CD45RA-negative fraction. These receptors came from a man aged 18-30 years in good health. Some clones in this sample may be carry-over from other donors' samples.

This chain connects TRBV5-1 to TRBJ2-7, with 11 bases identical to TRBD2. This CDR3 is 16 amino acids long. Per germline, CDR1 SGHRS and CDR2 YFSETQ. V gave up 0 bases and J gave up 5 bases; unmatched junction bases: 7. The CDR3 DNA is TGCGCCAGCAGCTTGGATGAACTAGCGGGAGACAACGAGCAGTACTTC. Protein sequence: CASSLDELAGDNEQYF.

The V call is TRBV7-3, the J call TRBJ1-1; 11 positions agree with TRBD1. The CDR3 runs to 13 residues. V lost 5 bases to trimming and J lost 11 bases; unmatched junction nucleotides: 7. The germline CDR1 and CDR2 sequences are SGHTA and FQGTGA. This chain's CDR3 is CASSPGQGAQAFF. The CDR3 bases are TGTGCCAGCAGCCCAGGACAGGGGGCGCAGGCTTTCTTT. Full variable domain (outside the CDR3, taken from reference TRBV7-3 and TRBJ1-1): GAGVSQTPSNKVTEKGKYVELRCDPISGHTALYWYRQSLGQGPEFLIYFQGTGAADDSGLPNDRFFAVRPEGSVSTLKIQRTERGDSAVYLCASSPGQGAQAFFGQGTRLTVV.

This chain links TRBV29-1 with TRBJ1-1; D remains unclear. Trimming shortened V by 6 bases and J by 3 bases, and 14 bases separated the two germline ends. The CDR3 spans 13 residues. The V gene's germline CDR1 is SQVTM and CDR2 ANQGSEA. CDR3 DNA sequence: TGCAGCGTCCTTTTAACCTTGGACACTGAAGCTTTCTTT. Translated, it gives CSVLLTLDTEAFF.

The chain employs TRBV28 and TRBJ1-3; TRBD1 agrees at 9 bases. The V and J ends lost 4 bases and 2 bases, in that order; junction bases with no gene match: 6. The CDR3 consists of 16 residues. Germline CDR1 and CDR2: MDHEN and SYDVKM. CDR3 DNA sequence: TGTGCCAGCAGTTCGACAGGGGGGGTCCCTGGAAACACCATATATTTT. This translates into CASSSTGGVPGNTIYF. Full variable domain (missing parts from reference TRBV28 and TRBJ1-3): DVKVTQSSRYLVKRTGEKVFLECVQDMDHENMFWYRQDPGLGLRLIYFSYDVKMKEKGDIPEGYSVSREKKERFSLILESASTNQTSMYLCASSSTGGVPGNTIYFGEGSWLTVV.

The rearrangement links TRBV5-1 to TRBJ2-7; 7 positions agree with TRBD2. Germline V gene data show CDR1 as SGHRS and CDR2 as YFSETQ. V shed 4 bases and J 4 bases; nucleotides not matched to a gene: 8. There are 14 residues in the CDR3. The CDR3 region is CASSGSSGTYEQYF. The CDR3 DNA sequence: TGCGCCAGCAGCGGATCTAGCGGAACTTACGAGCAGTACTTC.

As to this clone: The sample contains more than one DNA sequence encoding this CDR3. The chain employs TRBV7-3 and TRBJ1-2; 7 positions match TRBD1. The CDR3 consists of 14 residues. Germline-derived CDR1 and CDR2 are SGHTA and FQGTGA. After removal of 3 bases from V and 2 bases from J, the junction contained 3 bases not matched to a gene. For the CDR3, the DNA is TGTGCCAGCAGCTTGGGCAGGGGGAACTATGGCTACACCTTC. This codes for CASSLGRGNYGYTF.